Listed below are T cell receptor beta chains from one sample, sequenced in a study of shared clonotypes between healthy human individuals. Using immunoSEQ multiplex PCR, the repertoire was profiled, and TCRdb retains in-frame clones only, with some absent. The sample shows 2 million or so clones, approximately 94% of them seen only once. The sequenced sample was naive CD8+ T cells sorted from blood. These receptor sequences come from a man aged 18 to 30 in good health. The CDR3 runs from the conserved cysteine through the conserved F or W. A D gene is named only where the DNA matches it firmly. The size field is filled for only some rows; it gives once, few, many or a size class.

>TRBJ1-5|.|TRBV4-1|.
TGCGCCAGCAGCCCACTTCCGGGCCCAAATCAGCCCCAGCATTTT
CASSPLPGPNQPQHF
>TRBJ2-3|.|TRBV19|.
TGTGCCAGTAGTATGTGGCGGGGCGACACAGATACGCAGTATTTT
CASSMWRGDTDTQYF
>TRBJ2-7|TRBD2|TRBV4-3|.
TGCGCCAGCAGCCAAGGACGGGGTGGACTAGCGTCAGCCTACGAGCAGTACTTC
CASSQGRGGLASAYEQYF
>TRBJ2-5|TRBD2|TRBV29-1|once
TGCAGCGCCGAAGCGGGAGTCCCAGAGACCCAGTACTTC
CSAEAGVPETQYF
>TRBJ2-7|.|TRBV4-1|.
TGCGCCAGCAGCCAAGGAGCTATGTCGGTCCACGAGCAGTACTTC
CASSQGAMSVHEQYF
>TRBJ1-2|.|TRBV15|.
TGTGCCACCAGCGGACTACAGGGCCGCTATGGCTACACCTTC
CATSGLQGRYGYTF
>TRBJ1-6|TRBD1|TRBV5-4|.
TGTGCCAGCAGCCCGGGACAGGTTAATTCACCCCTCCACTTT
CASSPGQVNSPLHF
>TRBJ2-7|.|TRBV7-6|.
TGTGCCAGCAGCTTATATGGCAGCTCCTACGAGCAGTACTTC
CASSLYGSSYEQYF
>TRBJ2-7|TRBD2|TRBV7-8|.
TGTGCCAGCAGCGTGGGACTAGCGGGAGCACCCTACGAGCAGTACTTC
CASSVGLAGAPYEQYF
>TRBJ2-1|.|TRBV2|.
TGTGCCAGCAGGGAAGACAGAGGCTCCTACAATGAGCAGTTCTTC
CASREDRGSYNEQFF
>TRBJ2-1|.|TRBV9|.
TGTGCCAGCAGCGTCGGCTACCTCTATTACAATGAGCAGTTCTTC
CASSVGYLYYNEQFF
>TRBJ1-1|TRBD1|TRBV6-1|.
TGTGCCAGCAGTCCCGGGACAGGTTACACTGAAGCTTTCTTT
CASSPGTGYTEAFF
>TRBJ2-5|TRBD2|TRBV9|.
TGTGCCAGCAGCGTAGAAGGTTCCAGCGGGAGTACCACATTTGAGACCCAGTACTTC
CASSVEGSSGSTTFETQYF
>TRBJ1-2|TRBD1|TRBV5-6|.
TGTGCCAGCAGCTTCGGACAGGGAGAGTGGGGCAACTATGGCTACACCTTC
CASSFGQGEWGNYGYTF
>TRBJ1-5|.|TRBV7-6|once
TGTGCCAGCAGCCCGACTTATAGCAATCAGCCCCAGCATTTT
CASSPTYSNQPQHF
>TRBJ2-7|.|TRBV5-8|.
TGTGCCAGCAGCTTGGTTCTGGGGATCGAGCAGTACTTC
CASSLVLGIEQYF
>TRBJ2-1|.|TRBV7-9|.
TGTGCCAGCAGCCACACAAAGTGGATGTACAATGAGCAGTTCTTC
CASSHTKWMYNEQFF